The 9 T cell receptor beta chains presented below share a single source sample, sequenced in a study of T cell responses to AZD1222 COVID-19 vaccine. Produced via immunoSEQ multiplex PCR; TCRdb's table is partial and in-frame only. This sample yields around 60,000 clones, of which roughly 90% are seen a single time; just under 5% belongs to the top ten. Sequenced material: peripheral blood, taken on day 0 of AZD1222 vaccination. These receptors originate from an adult in good health.

The genes are TRBV19 and TRBJ1-3; D not certain. Germline V gene sequence: CDR1 LNHDA, CDR2 SQIVND (reference sequence). The CDR3 sequence is 14 residues long. Between the trimmed V and J ends, which lost 4 bases and 0 bases, there was a span of 7 bases. CDR3 nucleotides: TGTGCCAGTAGTAGGGCAGACTCTGGAAACACCATATATTTT. This codes for CASSRADSGNTIYF. Filled out from reference TRBV19 and TRBJ1-3, the complete variable domain reads DGGITQSPKYLFRKEGQNVTLSCEQNLNHDAMYWYRQDPGQGLRLIYYSQIVNDFQKGDIAEGYSVSREKKESFPLTVTSAQKNPTAFYLCASSRADSGNTIYFGEGSWLTVV.

This clone appeared once. The chain employs TRBV18 and TRBJ1-1; D call uncertain. Germline V gene data show CDR1 as KGHSH and CDR2 as LQKENI. Trimming left V 0 bases short and J 1 base short, with 3 bases between. CDR3 size: 13 residues. Here the CDR3 reads CASSPPRNTEAFF. DNA of the CDR3: TGTGCCAGCTCACCACCCCGGAACACTGAAGCTTTCTTT.

In this sample, this clone turned up a few times. The rearrangement uses TRBV11-2 and TRBJ1-2; unclear D gene. Per the germline V gene, CDR1 is SGHAT and CDR2 is FQNNGV. The V gene lost 5 bases and the J gene lost 7 bases, with 14 bases spanning the gap. The CDR3 sequence is 13 residues long. The CDR3 sequence: CASSPTTLVGYTF. In DNA, the CDR3 is TGTGCCAGCAGCCCGACCACCCTTGTTGGCTACACCTTC. The full variable domain, in which reference TRBV11-2 and TRBJ1-2 provide the parts outside the CDR3, is EAGVAQSPRYKIIEKRQSVAFWCNPISGHATLYWYQQILGQGPKLLIQFQNNGVVDDSQLPKDRFSAERLKGVDSTLKIQPAKLEDSAVYLCASSPTTLVGYTFGSGTRLTVV.

CDR3 in DNA: TGTGCCAGTATCCCAACGGGATGGGGGACATTTTATGGCTACACCTTC. It encodes CASIPTGWGTFYGYTF. The gene calls are TRBV19 and TRBJ1-2; possible D gene TRBD1, 6 bases. Germline V gene sequence: CDR1 LNHDA, CDR2 SQIVND (reference sequence). Trimming stripped 7 bases from V and 5 bases from J, with 23 bases between. This CDR3 is built from 16 residues. The complete variable domain, with remaining parts taken from reference TRBV19 and TRBJ1-2, reads DGGITQSPKYLFRKEGQNVTLSCEQNLNHDAMYWYRQDPGQGLRLIYYSQIVNDFQKGDIAEGYSVSREKKESFPLTVTSAQKNPTAFYLCASIPTGWGTFYGYTFGSGTRLTVV.

The chain joins TRBV25-1 to TRBJ2-7; TRBD1 might be the D (6 bases). The CDR3 extends over 16 amino acids. Trimming shortened V by 6 bases and J by 5 bases, and 23 bases separated the two germline ends. Germline V CDR1 and CDR2: MGHDK, SYGVNS. CDR3 coding DNA: TGTGCCAGCAGAGGGAAAGGTGGGGGCGTGGACCACGAGCAGTACTTC. Amino acids: CASRGKGGGVDHEQYF.

This chain joins TRBV29-1 and TRBJ2-3, with D tentatively TRBD2 (5 bases). V was trimmed by 7 bases and J by 3 bases, leaving 8 bases between them. CDR3 size: 11 residues. CDR1 is SQVTM and CDR2 is ANQGSEA in the germline V gene. CDR3 nucleotides: TGCAGCGCCGGGGTAACAGATACGCAGTATTTT. The encoded protein is CSAGVTDTQYF.

This chain connects TRBV7-3 to TRBJ2-3; D not certain. V dropped 2 bases and J dropped 1 base, with 13 bases sitting between them. CDR3 length equals 16 residues. CDR1 and CDR2 (germline): SGHTA, FQGTGA. The CDR3 coding sequence is TGTGCCAGCAGCTTAGGAACCCAAAGGGGCACAGATACGCAGTATTTT. Translating gives CASSLGTQRGTDTQYF.

The rearrangement uses TRBV5-6 and TRBJ2-7, with D possibly called TRBD1 or TRBD2 (5 bases each). Per germline, CDR1 SGHDT and CDR2 YYEEEE. Trimming stripped 4 bases from V and 4 bases from J, with 21 bases between. The CDR3 totals 16 residues. The CDR3 DNA is TGTGCCAGCAGCACAGCCGGGACCCAGGGCGTTTACGAGCAGTACTTC. Its protein is CASSTAGTQGVYEQYF.

This rearrangement joins TRBV3-1 (or the pseudogene TRBV3-2) to TRBJ1-1; tentative D call: TRBD1 (6 bases). Trimming shortened V by 6 bases and J by 3 bases, and 17 bases separated the two germline ends. CDR1 is LGHDT and CDR2 is YNNKEL in the germline V gene (reference sequence). This CDR3 region has 15 residues. The CDR3 DNA is TGTGCCAGCAGTCAAAGGGGGGGAGGACACACTGAAGCTTTCTTT. Protein: CASSQRGGGHTEAFF.